One and the same sample provided the 18 T cell receptor beta chains below, sequenced in a study of shared clonotypes between healthy human individuals. Repertoires were generated with immunoSEQ multiplex PCR, while TCRdb's copy carries only in-frame clones and drops some. The sample records about 710,000 clones, 72% being singletons. Sequencing was done on a sample of memory CD4+ T cells sorted from blood. The sample's subset: CD45RA-negative fraction. The receptor source for this set is a woman in her thirties in good health.

The V and J genes are TRBV28 and TRBJ1-1; TRBD1 agrees at 8 bases. The germline V gene has CDR1 MDHEN and CDR2 SYDVKM. The V segment lost 11 bases and the J segment 7 bases; nucleotides outside the gene matches: 9. This CDR3 region has 12 residues. CDR3 DNA: TGTGCCCACGGACAGGGTGAGGTTGAAGCTTTCTTT. Protein product: CAHGQGEVEAFF.

The rearrangement links TRBV19 to TRBJ2-3; 7 bases line up with TRBD2. The CDR3 has 15 residues. V shed 5 bases, J shed 0 bases, and the junction held 5 bases outside the gene matches. Germline CDR1 reads LNHDA; CDR2 reads SQIVND (reference sequence). The CDR3, as DNA: TGTGCCAGTAGTCGACTAGCTGCTAGCACAGATACGCAGTATTTT. This gives the protein CASSRLAASTDTQYF.

The chain combines TRBV7-3 with TRBJ2-6; D unclear. V was trimmed by 4 bases and J by 0 bases, leaving 7 bases between them. CDR1 and CDR2 (germline): SGHTA, FQGTGA. This CDR3 is 15 amino acids long. The DNA for the CDR3 is TGTGCCAGCAGCTCGACCCGCTCTGGGGCCAACGTCCTGACTTTC. Encoded protein: CASSSTRSGANVLTF.

The chain recombines TRBV5-6 with TRBJ2-1; weak D call: TRBD2 (6 bases). The germline CDR1 and CDR2 sequences are SGHDT and YYEEEE. The CDR3 consists of 14 residues. V lost 4 bases to trimming and J lost 3 bases, with 11 bases between them. CDR3 residues: CASSRLTSYNEQFF. The DNA for the CDR3 is TGTGCCAGCAGCCGACTGACTAGCTACAATGAGCAGTTCTTC.

This sequence joins TRBV7-7 and TRBJ2-1; 7 nucleotides agree with TRBD2. The CDR3 is 13 residues long. V shed 3 bases and J 7 bases; nucleotides not matched to a gene: 3. CDR1 SSHAT and CDR2 FNYEAQ come from the germline V gene (reference sequence). CDR3 bases: TGTGCCAGCAGCTTGGGACTATTAAATGAGCAGTTCTTC. It yields the protein CASSLGLLNEQFF.

The sample holds many counts of this clone. The V and J genes are TRBV27 and TRBJ2-2; 9 bases are shared with TRBD2. The germline V gene encodes CDR1 MNHEY and CDR2 SMNVEV (reference sequence). The CDR3 contains 17 residues. Germline trimming cut 5 bases from V and 0 bases from J; bases unmatched to any gene: 7. The CDR3: CASSTGRGRANTGELFF. CDR3 DNA sequence: TGTGCCAGCAGTACCGGGCGCGGGAGGGCGAACACCGGGGAGCTGTTTTTT.

This clone was picked up many times. DNA of the CDR3: TGCACCAGCAGCCAAGATGTTGGCGGGAGGAGGTCCGAGCAGTACTTC. It yields the protein CTSSQDVGGRRSEQYF. The chain uses TRBV1 and TRBJ2-7; the tabulated D call, TRBD2, remains unverified against the DNA. TRBV1 is marked as a pseudogene. The CDR3 is made up of 16 amino acids.

This rearrangement joins TRBV5-4 to TRBJ1-3; weak D call: TRBD1 (5 bases). The V and J ends lost 4 bases and 0 bases respectively, with 14 bases between them. The germline CDR1 and CDR2 sequences are SGHNT and YYREEE (reference sequence). The CDR3 spans 16 residues. CDR3 sequence reads: CASSLGPLLSGNTIYF. The CDR3 DNA is TGTGCCAGCAGCCTGGGACCGTTGCTCTCTGGAAACACCATATATTTT.

The V call is TRBV19, the J call TRBJ1-1; TRBD1 matches 12 bases. The V segment lost 7 bases and the J segment 1 base; nucleotides outside the gene matches: 10. This CDR3 comprises 17 residues. The V gene's germline CDR1 is LNHDA and CDR2 SQIVND (reference sequence). CDR3 sequence (DNA): TGTGCCAGTACTCACCGGGACAGGGGGCGAGGGAACACTGAAGCTTTCTTT. Its translation: CASTHRDRGRGNTEAFF. Drawing the rest from reference TRBV19 and TRBJ1-1, the complete variable domain is DGGITQSPKYLFRKEGQNVTLSCEQNLNHDAMYWYRQDPGQGLRLIYYSQIVNDFQKGDIAEGYSVSREKKESFPLTVTSAQKNPTAFYLCASTHRDRGRGNTEAFFGQGTRLTVV.

The chain employs TRBV6-5 and TRBJ1-3; the D gene is possibly TRBD1 (5 bases). Germline V gene sequence: CDR1 MNHEY, CDR2 SVGAGI. The CDR3 covers 15 residues. The V gene lost 6 bases and the J gene lost 1 base, with 13 bases spanning the gap. CDR3 sequence: CASSEPGSSGNTIYF. DNA for the CDR3: TGTGCCAGCAGCGAACCAGGGAGTTCTGGAAACACCATATATTTT.

The chain joins TRBV27 to TRBJ1-1; D is ambiguous. Looked up from germline, CDR1 is MNHEY and CDR2 is SMNVEV (reference sequence). This CDR3 is built from 14 residues. Trimming left V 6 bases short and J 0 bases short, with 11 bases between. The CDR3 sequence: CASRARPVNTEAFF. In nucleotides, the CDR3 is TGTGCCAGCAGAGCACGTCCCGTGAACACTGAAGCTTTCTTT.

This clone is a singleton in its sample. This may be a read error, as it is one base from a much larger clone. Other DNA sequences in this specimen translate into the identical CDR3. The V call is TRBV28, the J call TRBJ2-7, with D unresolved. Germline CDR1 reads MDHEN; CDR2 reads SYDVKM. CDR3 length: 11 amino acids. The V and J ends lost 4 bases and 4 bases respectively, with 5 bases between them. The CDR3 DNA sequence: TGTGCCAGCAGTTCCGGATACGAGCAGTACTTC. As protein: CASSSGYEQYF.

The chain carries TRBV27 and TRBJ2-5; 8 bases map to TRBD1. V shed 3 bases and J 2 bases; nucleotides not matched to a gene: 14. The V gene's germline CDR1 is MNHEY and CDR2 SMNVEV (reference sequence). This CDR3 is built from 18 residues. The CDR3 DNA reads TGTGCCAGCAGTTTTGTAGGGTTGACAGGGGTAGGGCAAGAGACCCAGTACTTC. It specifies CASSFVGLTGVGQETQYF.

The chain employs TRBV5-1 and TRBJ2-7, with D unresolved. Germline V gene data show CDR1 as SGHRS and CDR2 as YFSETQ. With 5 bases removed from V and 6 bases from J, the gap between germline ends came to 15 bases. There are 13 residues in the CDR3. The CDR3: CASRTTGTREQYF. The CDR3 DNA is TGCGCCAGCAGGACCACTGGAACACGCGAGCAGTACTTC.

This sequence joins TRBV19 and TRBJ1-5, with D maybe TRBD1 (5 bases). Germline CDR1 reads LNHDA; CDR2 reads SQIVND (reference sequence). V was cut by 3 bases and J by 0 bases, with 15 bases left in between. The CDR3 sequence is 17 residues long. The CDR3 DNA is TGTGCCAGTAGTATGATCAGGGACTTTTTTAGCAATCAGCCCCAGCATTTT. Protein product: CASSMIRDFFSNQPQHF.

V is TRBV27 and J is TRBJ2-6; D gene ambiguous. Trimming took 10 bases from V and 0 from J, leaving 13 bases between them. This CDR3 spans 15 amino acids. The germline V gene encodes CDR1 MNHEY and CDR2 SMNVEV (reference sequence). CDR3 region: CATGPAPSGANVLTF. CDR3 in DNA: TGTGCCACCGGGCCAGCCCCCTCTGGGGCCAACGTCCTGACTTTC.

The chain links TRBV7-9 to TRBJ1-1, with no clear D. The germline CDR1 and CDR2 sequences are SEHNR and FQNEAQ (reference sequence). The CDR3 extends over 12 amino acids. The V gene lost 5 bases and the J gene lost 5 bases, with 9 bases spanning the gap. The CDR3 nucleotides are TGTGCCAGCAGCCTGGCGTGGACTGAAGCTTTCTTT. It encodes CASSLAWTEAFF.

This clone was seen a handful of times. The chain links TRBV6-6 to TRBJ1-2; D remains ambiguous. The CDR3 spans 13 residues. Trimming took off 0 bases at V and 6 bases at J, with 8 bases between the two ends. Germline V CDR1 and CDR2: MNHNY, SVGAGI (reference sequence). CDR3 residues: CASSYSIGDGYTF. The CDR3 DNA reads as TGTGCCAGCAGTTACTCGATCGGGGATGGCTACACCTTC.